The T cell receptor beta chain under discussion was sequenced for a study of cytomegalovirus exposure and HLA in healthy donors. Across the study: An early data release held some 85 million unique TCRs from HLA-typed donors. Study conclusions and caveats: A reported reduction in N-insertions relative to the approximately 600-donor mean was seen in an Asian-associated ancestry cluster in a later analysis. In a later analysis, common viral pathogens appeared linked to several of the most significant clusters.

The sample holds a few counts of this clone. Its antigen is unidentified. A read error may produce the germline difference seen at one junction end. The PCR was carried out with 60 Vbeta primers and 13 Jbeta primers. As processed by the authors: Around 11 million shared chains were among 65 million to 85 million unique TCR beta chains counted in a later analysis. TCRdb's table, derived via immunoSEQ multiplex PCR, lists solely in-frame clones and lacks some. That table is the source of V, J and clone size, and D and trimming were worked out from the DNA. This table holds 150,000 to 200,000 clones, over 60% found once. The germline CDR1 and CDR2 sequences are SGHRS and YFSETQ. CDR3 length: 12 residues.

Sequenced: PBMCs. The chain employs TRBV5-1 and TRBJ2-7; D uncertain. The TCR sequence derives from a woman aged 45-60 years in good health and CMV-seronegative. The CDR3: CASSLLSDEQYF. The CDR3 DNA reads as TGCGCCAGCAGCTTGCTCTCCGACGAGCAGTACTTC.